The T cell receptor (beta chain) under discussion was sequenced for a study of blood T cell repertoires in COVID-19. Study-wide context: From the United States, Italy and Spain came samples of acute and convalescent COVID-19. PBMCs, B-cell-depleted T cells, or T cells were the source of the cDNA or gDNA that made up the material.

Original processing notes: How many nucleated cells were present was estimated from reference gene primer amplification. Sequencing used immunoSEQ multiplex PCR; TCRdb keeps in-frame clones, though not all of them. That table furnishes V, J and clone size, whereas the DNA furnished D and trimming. This sample yields roughly 250,000 clones, of which roughly 87% are seen a single time; about 7% belongs to the top ten. Germline lookup yields CDR1 LNHNV and CDR2 YYDKDF (reference sequence). The V end was cut by 0 bases, the J end by 2 bases, with 14 bases between. This CDR3 spans 16 amino acids. The V gene is TRBV15, the J gene TRBJ2-7, with D tentatively TRBD1 (6 bases). The clonotype was recovered from a man between 60 and 75 years old who had recovered from COVID-19. Sequencing was done on a sample of peripheral blood. CDR3 DNA: TGTGCCACCAGCAGAGATCTTACAGGGCAGCCCTACGAGCAGTACTTC. Translating it yields CATSRDLTGQPYEQYF.